The 30 T cell receptor beta chains below all came from one sample that was sequenced in a study of blood T cell repertoires in COVID-19. The table came from immunoSEQ multiplex PCR; TCRdb's copy has only in-frame clones and leaves some out. The sample consists of about 86,000 clones, approximately 86% of them appearing once. Input material: peripheral blood. These receptors were obtained from a man aged 45 to 65 with acute or convalescent COVID-19.

This chain links TRBV4-3 with TRBJ2-7; no reliable D call. CDR3 size: 14 residues. CDR1 LGHNA and CDR2 YSLEER come from the germline V gene. The V and J ends lost 4 bases and 0 bases respectively, with 10 bases between them. CDR3 DNA sequence: TGCGCCAGCAGCCCCGTCCTACGCTCCTACGAGCAGTACTTC. It codes for CASSPVLRSYEQYF.

The chain is built from TRBV19 and TRBJ2-7, with 9 positions matching TRBD2. Germline loops: CDR1 LNHDA, CDR2 SQIVND (reference sequence). This CDR3 is built from 13 residues. Trimming at V came to 4 bases and at J to 6 bases, leaving 4 bases not matched to a gene. The CDR3 reads CASSTQTSGEQYF. The DNA for the CDR3 is TGTGCCAGTAGTACTCAGACTAGCGGCGAGCAGTACTTC.

This clone was seen a handful of times. V gene TRBV28 combines with J gene TRBJ1-2, with a tentative D call TRBD1 (6 bases). CDR1 and CDR2 from the germline V gene are MDHEN and SYDVKM. The V end was cut by 4 bases, the J end by 4 bases, with 25 bases between. The CDR3 runs 18 residues. The CDR3 protein is CASSSPTGSTYRSYGYTF. CDR3 nucleotides: TGTGCCAGCAGTTCTCCGACAGGTTCGACTTATAGGAGCTATGGCTACACCTTC.

The chain has TRBV7-8 and TRBJ1-1; the match to TRBD1 covers 8 bases. The V segment lost 4 bases and the J segment 1 base; nucleotides outside the gene matches: 5. Per germline, CDR1 SGHVS and CDR2 FQNEAQ. CDR3 length equals 15 residues. DNA of the CDR3: TGTGCCAGCAGCTACTACGACAGGGGGAACACTGAAGCTTTCTTT. Its protein is CASSYYDRGNTEAFF.

The chain has TRBV22-1 and TRBJ1-6; TRBD1, the D gene given by the table, was not confirmed from the DNA. TRBV22-1 is noted as a pseudogene. The CDR3 is 16 residues long. CDR3 in amino acids: CPGSARNEGGESPLHF. For the CDR3, the DNA is TGTCCTGGGAGCGCACGTAATGAAGGGGGCGAGTCACCCCTCCACTTT.

The chain uses TRBV20-1 and TRBJ2-1; D gene unclear. CDR3 length equals 10 residues. The V gene's germline CDR1 is DFQATT and CDR2 SNEGSKA (reference sequence). Trimming stripped 4 bases from V and 7 bases from J, with 5 bases between. The DNA for the CDR3 is TGCAGTGCTAAGAGGAATGAGCAGTTCTTC. Translating it yields CSAKRNEQFF.

The genes are TRBV7-2 and TRBJ2-5, with TRBD2 identical over 8 bases. Trimming removed 6 bases from V and 5 bases from J; junction bases left unmatched: 8. The germline CDR1 and CDR2 sequences are SGHTA and FQGNSA. CDR3 length: 14 residues. CDR3 residues: CASRSAGGGETQYF. Here the CDR3 DNA reads TGTGCCAGCAGATCCGCGGGGGGTGGTGAGACCCAGTACTTC.

This clone was detected only once. The chain couples TRBV25-1 to TRBJ2-1; the D is unclear. The germline CDR1 and CDR2 sequences are MGHDK and SYGVNS. With 4 bases removed from V and 1 base from J, the gap between germline ends came to 5 bases. The CDR3 is 13 residues long. Written as DNA, the CDR3 is TGTGCCAGCAGTGGTGCGTCCTACAATGAGCAGTTCTTC. It yields the protein CASSGASYNEQFF. Together with reference TRBV25-1 and TRBJ2-1, the CDR3 gives the full variable domain: EADIYQTPRYLVIGTGKKITLECSQTMGHDKMYWYQQDPGMELHLIHYSYGVNSTEKGDLSSESTVSRIRTEHFPLTLESARPSHTSQYLCASSGASYNEQFFGPGTRLTVL.

This chain joins TRBV7-2 and TRBJ2-3, with D perhaps matching TRBD1 (5 bases). The germline V gene encodes CDR1 SGHTA and CDR2 FQGNSA. Between the trimmed V and J ends, which lost 5 bases and 1 base, there was a span of 13 bases. The CDR3 is made up of 15 amino acids. CDR3 nucleotides: TGTGCCAGCAGCCCCCGATGGGGCGGCACAGATACGCAGTATTTT. Translated: CASSPRWGGTDTQYF.

Comments on this clone: Other nucleotide sequences from this sample produce the same CDR3. The genes are TRBV18 and TRBJ2-5, with D unclear. The CDR3 length is 13 residues. CDR1 and CDR2 (germline): KGHSH, LQKENI. V was clipped by 2 bases and J by 1 base, with 5 bases between them. CDR3 bases: TGTGCCAGCTCACCAGGTAGCCAAGAGACCCAGTACTTC. This codes for CASSPGSQETQYF.

The chain's CDR3 is CASRFTGAGSNQPQHF. The CDR3 region has the DNA TGTGCCAGCAGATTCACTGGGGCGGGAAGCAATCAGCCCCAGCATTTT. The V and J genes are TRBV27 and TRBJ1-5; weak D call: TRBD1 (5 bases). Looked up from germline, CDR1 is MNHEY and CDR2 is SMNVEV (reference sequence). The CDR3 runs to 16 residues. V was trimmed by 6 bases and J by 1 base, leaving 16 bases between them.

This clone has ten or more counts. The rearrangement uses TRBV7-9 and TRBJ1-2; TRBD1 aligns across 7 bases. Germline CDR1 is SEHNR and CDR2 is FQNEAQ (reference sequence). Trimming at V came to 5 bases and at J to 3 bases, leaving 9 bases not matched to a gene. The CDR3 has 15 residues. The CDR3, as DNA: TGTGCCAGCAGCCCGGTGGACAGGCTCCACTATGGCTACACCTTC. Protein: CASSPVDRLHYGYTF.

The chain links TRBV27 to TRBJ2-3, with D perhaps matching TRBD1 (5 bases). This CDR3 spans 16 amino acids. V was cut by 2 bases and J by 0 bases, with 12 bases left in between. The germline gives CDR1 MNHEY, CDR2 SMNVEV (reference sequence). The CDR3 loop is CASSLLGPTSTDTQYF. CDR3 bases: TGTGCCAGCAGTTTACTGGGGCCCACTAGCACAGATACGCAGTATTTT.

The chain is built from TRBV5-1 and TRBJ1-2; D uncertain. V was pared by 4 bases and J by 1 base, with 14 bases between. In germline, CDR1 is SGHRS, CDR2 YFSETQ. The CDR3 runs to 15 residues. The CDR3 here is CASSLEGNGNYGYTF. In DNA, the CDR3 is TGCGCCAGCAGCCTTGAGGGAAACGGTAACTATGGCTACACCTTC.

The CDR3 reads CASSEGRASSYEQYF. The CDR3 DNA sequence: TGTGCCAGCAGTGAGGGCAGGGCGAGCTCCTACGAGCAGTACTTC. V gene TRBV25-1 combines with J gene TRBJ2-7; the D gene is possibly TRBD1 (5 bases). Germline lookup yields CDR1 MGHDK and CDR2 SYGVNS. V lost 3 bases, J lost 0 bases, and 12 bases lay in between. This CDR3 spans 15 amino acids.

V and J are TRBV7-2 and TRBJ1-6, with D uncertain. There are 16 residues in the CDR3. V lost 3 bases and J lost 7, with 16 bases in between. CDR1 is SGHTA, CDR2 FQGNSA, per germline. The CDR3 loop reads CASSFGSLLVNSPLHF. CDR3 bases: TGTGCCAGCAGCTTCGGGAGCCTTTTGGTCAATTCACCCCTCCACTTT.

The rearrangement uses TRBV19 and TRBJ2-3, with D tentatively TRBD2 (6 bases). CDR1 and CDR2 from the germline V gene are LNHDA and SQIVND (reference sequence). The CDR3 extends over 17 amino acids. V shed 5 bases and J shed 2 bases, with 20 bases lying between them. The CDR3 nucleotides are TGTGCCAGTAGTTCGGGAATTAGCGGACTATCCACAGATACGCAGTATTTT. Its translation: CASSSGISGLSTDTQYF.

The J gene is TRBJ1-1, the V gene TRBV11-2; 8 bases agree with TRBD1. The CDR3 is 14 amino acids. J was trimmed by 1 base and V by 3 bases; bases with no gene match: 1. The germline V gene has CDR1 SGHAT and CDR2 FQNNGV. CDR3 bases: TGTGCCAGCAGCTTCGGACAGGGGAACACTGAAGCTTTCTTT. Translated: CASSFGQGNTEAFF.

CDR3 bases: TGTGCCAGCAGTGAACAGGGGGCGAACACCGGGGAGCTGTTTTTT. It codes for CASSEQGANTGELFF. This chain links TRBV6-1 with TRBJ2-2; 7 nucleotides line up with TRBD1. V lost 2 bases, J lost 0 bases, and 0 bases stayed unmatched. This CDR3 contains 15 residues. Germline lookup yields CDR1 MNHNS and CDR2 SASEGT.

The sample holds one count of this clone. This chain links TRBV7-2 with TRBJ2-7; 7 positions match TRBD1. V lost 1 base to trimming and J lost 6 bases; unmatched junction nucleotides: 6. The germline V gene has CDR1 SGHTA and CDR2 FQGNSA. This CDR3 spans 14 amino acids. CDR3 loop: CASSLDTGAGEQYF. The CDR3 bases are TGTGCCAGCAGCTTAGATACAGGGGCCGGCGAGCAGTACTTC. Looking up the rest from reference TRBV7-2 and TRBJ2-7 gives the full variable domain: GAGVSQSPSNKVTEKGKDVELRCDPISGHTALYWYRQSLGQGLEFLIYFQGNSAPDKSGLPSDRFSAERTGGSVSTLTIQRTQQEDSAVYLCASSLDTGAGEQYFGPGTRLTVT.

This rearrangement joins TRBV5-4 to TRBJ2-6, with 8 bases that match TRBD1. J lost 0 bases, V lost 1 base, and 6 bases had no gene match. Germline V CDR1 and CDR2: SGHNT, YYREEE (reference sequence). The CDR3 sequence is 18 residues long. The DNA of the CDR3 is TGTGCCAGCAGCTTGTCGACACAGGGGGTCTCTGGGGCCAACGTCCTGACTTTC. Protein product: CASSLSTQGVSGANVLTF.

The V call is TRBV10-3, the J call TRBJ2-2, with a weak D call TRBD2 (7 bases). The germline V and J ends were trimmed by 8 bases and 6 bases, with 19 bases remaining between them. Germline V gene lookup returns CDR1 ENHRY and CDR2 SYGVKD. This CDR3 has 15 residues. CDR3 coding DNA: TGTGCCATCCGGGGGGACGCGGGGGCCTCCGGGGAGCTGTTTTTT. Residues: CAIRGDAGASGELFF.

J is TRBJ1-1 and V is TRBV10-1; no clear D gene. The CDR3 is made up of 15 amino acids. Trimming cost V 3 bases and J 0 bases, with 11 bases left between them. CDR1 and CDR2 (germline): WNHNN, SYGVQD (reference sequence). CDR3 sequence reads: CASSDGSYMNTEAFF. Written as DNA, the CDR3 is TGCGCCAGCAGTGATGGCAGTTACATGAACACTGAAGCTTTCTTT.

This chain joins TRBV21-1 and TRBJ2-6; the D call TRBD1 from the table was never checked on the DNA. TRBV21-1 is reported as a pseudogene. This CDR3 has 18 residues. The DNA for the CDR3 is TGTGCCAGCAGCAATTCGAGGCACAGGGAACCCGGGGCCAACGTCCTGACTTTC. Residues: CASSNSRHREPGANVLTF.

The rearrangement uses TRBV7-2 and TRBJ2-3; 8 nucleotides match TRBD2. The germline gives CDR1 SGHTA, CDR2 FQGNSA. This CDR3 has 17 amino acids. J gave up 2 bases and V 0 bases, and 7 bases lay outside the gene matches. CDR3 bases: TGTGCCAGCAGCTTAGCGCCCAGCGGGGGCCTCACAGATACGCAGTATTTT. It codes for CASSLAPSGGLTDTQYF.

This clone was counted a single time. V and J are TRBV4-1 and TRBJ2-3; the D gene is possibly TRBD2 (6 bases). The germline gives CDR1 MGHRA, CDR2 YSYEKL. V lost 0 bases to trimming and J lost 1 base, with 11 bases between them. CDR3 size: 16 residues. In DNA form, the CDR3 reads TGCGCCAGCAGCCAAGATCGGGGGAGTGGCACAGATACGCAGTATTTT. Its translation: CASSQDRGSGTDTQYF.

The rearrangement uses TRBV20-1 and TRBJ1-1, with D perhaps matching TRBD1 (5 bases). The germline V gene has CDR1 DFQATT and CDR2 SNEGSKA (reference sequence). V was shortened by 3 bases and J by 0 bases, with 8 bases between the two germline ends. This CDR3 spans 13 amino acids. In nucleotides, the CDR3 is TGCAGTGCTAGTTCGGGGGTGAACACTGAAGCTTTCTTT. The encoded protein is CSASSGVNTEAFF.

The rearrangement uses TRBV7-8 and TRBJ2-7; the D gene is possibly TRBD1 (6 bases). The CDR3 consists of 14 residues. The V gene's germline CDR1 is SGHVS and CDR2 FQNEAQ. V was clipped by 3 bases and J by 0 bases, with 9 bases between them. The DNA for the CDR3 is TGTGCCAGCAGCTTCGGACAGAGCTCCTACGAGCAGTACTTC. It codes for CASSFGQSSYEQYF.

The chain is built from TRBV5-1 and TRBJ1-3, with 7 bases aligning to TRBD1. J gave up 2 bases and V 4 bases, and 6 bases lay outside the gene matches. This CDR3 has 15 amino acids. Germline CDR1 is SGHRS and CDR2 is YFSETQ. The CDR3 nucleotides read TGCGCCAGCAGCATCAACACAGGGGCTGGAAACACCATATATTTT. This gives the protein CASSINTGAGNTIYF.

The chain employs TRBV7-8 and TRBJ2-7; the match to TRBD2 covers 14 bases. The CDR3 contains 18 residues. Looked up from germline, CDR1 is SGHVS and CDR2 is FQNEAQ. With V trimmed by 5 bases and J by 4 bases, 13 bases remained unmatched. The CDR3 sequence: CASSAQTGTSGSGYEQYF. CDR3 in DNA: TGTGCCAGCAGCGCGCAAACCGGGACTAGCGGGAGTGGGTACGAGCAGTACTTC.